This T cell receptor beta chain was captured by sequencing in a study of cytomegalovirus exposure and HLA in healthy donors. About the research overall: The early release's HLA-typed donors yielded roughly 85 million unique TCRs. Most genotyped donors, around 78% of 350 to 500, had Caucasian-associated genetic ancestry.

Study-wide points: CMV serostatus alone was available as immune exposure information. For TCR beta chains, V- and J-gene trimming was later linked to a missense DCLRE1C variant.

Concerning this clone: Its target is not known.

Germline values: CDR1 SGDLS, CDR2 YYNGEE. The CDR3 contains 13 residues. V was clipped by 0 bases and J by 6 bases, with 10 bases between them. The PCR had 60 Vbeta and 13 Jbeta primers. This table comes from immunoSEQ multiplex PCR, and its TCRdb copy is limited to in-frame clones, with some not included. This table has about 94,000 clones, more than 70% appearing once. The specimen was PBMCs. V gene TRBV9 combines with J gene TRBJ2-7; TRBD1 is a possible D gene (6 bases). This TCR was recovered from a woman aged 40 to 50 in good health and CMV-seronegative. CDR3 region: CASSVGTGTEQYF. The DNA of the CDR3 is TGTGCCAGCAGCGTAGGCACAGGGACCGAGCAGTACTTC. Full variable domain (outside the CDR3, taken from reference TRBV9 and TRBJ2-7): DSGVTQTPKHLITATGQRVTLRCSPRSGDLSVYWYQQSLDQGLQFLIQYYNGEERAKGNILERFSAQQFPDLHSELNLSSLELGDSALYFCASSVGTGTEQYFGPGTRLTVT.